This T cell receptor (beta chain) was captured by sequencing in a study of blood T cell repertoires in COVID-19. The wider study: Whether acute or convalescent, the COVID-19 samples came from the United States, Italy and Spain. PBMCs, B-cell-depleted T cells, or T cells provided the cDNA or gDNA that made up the material.

Study processing details: Reference gene primer amplification yielded estimated nucleated cell counts. The protocol was immunoSEQ multiplex PCR, while the TCRdb copy is restricted to in-frame clones and leaves out a portion. The V and J calls and clone size were taken over from that table, and D and trimming were inferred from the DNA. This table holds 50,000 to 65,000 clones, 88% found once. Germline CDR1 and CDR2: SGHNT and YYREEE (reference sequence). The CDR3 length is 15 residues. V was cut by 2 bases and J by 3 bases, with 11 bases left in between. The source material was peripheral blood. This TCR was recovered from a man aged 45-60 years with active COVID-19. This chain links TRBV5-4 with TRBJ2-2, with D tentatively TRBD2 (7 bases). The CDR3 here is CASSLGGDYTGELFF. CDR3 nucleotides: TGTGCCAGCAGCTTAGGGGGGGATTACACCGGGGAGCTGTTTTTT.